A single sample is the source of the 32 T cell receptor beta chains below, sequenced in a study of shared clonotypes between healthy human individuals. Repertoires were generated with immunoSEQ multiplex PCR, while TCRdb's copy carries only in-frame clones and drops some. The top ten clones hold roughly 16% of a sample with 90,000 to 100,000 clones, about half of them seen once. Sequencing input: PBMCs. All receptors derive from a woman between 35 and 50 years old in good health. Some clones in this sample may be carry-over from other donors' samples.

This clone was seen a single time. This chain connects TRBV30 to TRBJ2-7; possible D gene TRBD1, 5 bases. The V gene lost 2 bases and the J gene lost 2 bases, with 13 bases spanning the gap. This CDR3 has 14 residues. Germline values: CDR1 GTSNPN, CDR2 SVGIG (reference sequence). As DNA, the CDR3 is TGTGCCTGGAGTTCAGGGTTAGGGCCCTACGAGCAGTACTTC. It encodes CAWSSGLGPYEQYF.

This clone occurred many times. CDR3 DNA: TGTGCCAGCAGTTTCCTCCGCTACTCACCCTACGAGCAGTACTTC. This codes for CASSFLRYSPYEQYF. The chain combines TRBV6-5 with TRBJ2-7; D gene uncertain. This CDR3 contains 15 residues. V lost 4 bases and J lost 2, with 15 bases in between. From germline, CDR1 is MNHEY and CDR2 SVGAGI.

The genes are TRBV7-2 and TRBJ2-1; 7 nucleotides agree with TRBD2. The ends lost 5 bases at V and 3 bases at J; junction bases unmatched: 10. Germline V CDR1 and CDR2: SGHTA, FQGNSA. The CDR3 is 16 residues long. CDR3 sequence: CASSRARVAGYNEQFF. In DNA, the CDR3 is TGTGCCAGCAGCCGCGCCAGGGTAGCGGGCTACAATGAGCAGTTCTTC.

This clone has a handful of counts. For the CDR3, the DNA is TGTGCCATCAGCACAGGGGGGGGTACGGTCGAGCAGTACTTC. This gives the protein CAISTGGGTVEQYF. J is TRBJ2-7 and V is TRBV10-3; the D gene is possibly TRBD1 (8 bases). Trimming removed 6 bases from V and 6 bases from J, with 18 bases in between. Germline CDR1 and CDR2: ENHRY and SYGVKD. CDR3 length: 14 residues.

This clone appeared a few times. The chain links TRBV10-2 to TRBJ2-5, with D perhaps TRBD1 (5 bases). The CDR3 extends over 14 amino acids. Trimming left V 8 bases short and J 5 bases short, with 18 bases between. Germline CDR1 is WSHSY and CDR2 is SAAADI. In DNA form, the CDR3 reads TGCGCCAGCTCGCCTACAGGATTACCGGAGACCCAGTACTTC. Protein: CASSPTGLPETQYF.

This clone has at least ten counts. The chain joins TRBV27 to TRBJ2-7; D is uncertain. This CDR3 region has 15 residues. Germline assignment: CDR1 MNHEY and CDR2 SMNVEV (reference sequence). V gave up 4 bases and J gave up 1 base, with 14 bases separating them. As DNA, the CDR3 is TGTGCCAGCAGTTGGTCAGGACGTTTTTCCTACGAGCAGTACTTC. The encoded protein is CASSWSGRFSYEQYF.

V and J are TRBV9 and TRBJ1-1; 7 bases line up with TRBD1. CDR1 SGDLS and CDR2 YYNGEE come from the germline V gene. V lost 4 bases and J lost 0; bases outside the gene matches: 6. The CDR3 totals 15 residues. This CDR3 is CASSRTGDLNTEAFF. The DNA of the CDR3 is TGTGCCAGCAGCAGGACAGGCGACCTGAACACTGAAGCTTTCTTT.

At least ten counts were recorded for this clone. CDR3 protein: CSTWRGTQFF. The CDR3 bases are TGCAGCACCTGGAGGGGGACCCAGTTCTTC. The chain uses TRBV20-1 and TRBJ2-1, with D tentatively TRBD1 or TRBD2 (6 bases each). The CDR3 is made up of 10 amino acids. Germline loops: CDR1 DFQATT, CDR2 SNEGSKA (reference sequence).

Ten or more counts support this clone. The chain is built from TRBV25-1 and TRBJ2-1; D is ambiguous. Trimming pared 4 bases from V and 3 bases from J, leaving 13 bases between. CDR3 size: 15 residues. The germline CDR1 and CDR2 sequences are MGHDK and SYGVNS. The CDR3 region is CASSGSDDHYNEQFF. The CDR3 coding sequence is TGTGCCAGCAGTGGTTCGGACGACCACTACAATGAGCAGTTCTTC.

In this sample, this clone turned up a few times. This chain's CDR3 is CSVASGLATEQYF. CDR3 bases: TGCAGCGTTGCATCGGGACTAGCGACCGAGCAGTACTTC. The rearrangement links TRBV29-1 to TRBJ2-7; 10 bases line up with TRBD2. J gave up 6 bases and V 4 bases, and 6 bases lay outside the gene matches. Germline-derived CDR1 and CDR2 are SQVTM and ANQGSEA. There are 13 residues in the CDR3.

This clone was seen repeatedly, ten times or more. The CDR3 region is CASSSGQGFGTQYF. For the CDR3, the DNA is TGTGCCAGCAGTTCGGGACAGGGTTTCGGTACGCAGTATTTT. The chain combines TRBV6-4 with TRBJ2-3, with TRBD1 matching 9 bases. CDR1 is MRHNA, CDR2 SNTAGT, per germline. Trimming at V came to 5 bases and at J to 8 bases, leaving 8 bases not matched to a gene. The CDR3 is made up of 14 amino acids.

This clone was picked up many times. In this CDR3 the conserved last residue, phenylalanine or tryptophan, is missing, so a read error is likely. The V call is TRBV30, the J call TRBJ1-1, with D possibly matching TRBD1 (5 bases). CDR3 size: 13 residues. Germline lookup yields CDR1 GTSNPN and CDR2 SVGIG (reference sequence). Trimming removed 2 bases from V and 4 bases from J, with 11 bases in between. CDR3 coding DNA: TGTGCCTGGAGTCCCCGGGGGAGCACTGAAGCTTTCCTT. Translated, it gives CAWSPRGSTEAFL.

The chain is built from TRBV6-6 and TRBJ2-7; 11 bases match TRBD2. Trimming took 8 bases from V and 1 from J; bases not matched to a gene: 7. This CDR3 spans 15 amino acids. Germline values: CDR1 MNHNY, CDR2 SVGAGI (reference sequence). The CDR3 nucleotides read TGTGCCAGCGAAGGAACTAGCGGGAGTTCCTACGAGCAGTACTTC. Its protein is CASEGTSGSSYEQYF.

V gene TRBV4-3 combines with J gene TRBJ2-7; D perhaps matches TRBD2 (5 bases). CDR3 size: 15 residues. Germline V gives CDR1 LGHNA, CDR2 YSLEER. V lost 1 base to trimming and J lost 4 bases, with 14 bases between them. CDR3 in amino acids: CASSQVGLGSYEQYF. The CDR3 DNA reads TGCGCCAGCAGCCAAGTTGGACTTGGGAGTTACGAGCAGTACTTC.

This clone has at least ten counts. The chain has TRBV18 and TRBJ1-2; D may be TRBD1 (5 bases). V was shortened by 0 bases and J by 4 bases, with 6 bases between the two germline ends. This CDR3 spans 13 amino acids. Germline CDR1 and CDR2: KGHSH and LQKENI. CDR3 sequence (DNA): TGTGCCAGCTCACCACCGGGGACCTATGGCTACACCTTC. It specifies CASSPPGTYGYTF.

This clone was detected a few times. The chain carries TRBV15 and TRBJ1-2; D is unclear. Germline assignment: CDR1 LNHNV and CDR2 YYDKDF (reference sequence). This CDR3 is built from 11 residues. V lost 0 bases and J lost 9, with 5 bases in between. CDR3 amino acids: CATSRDARYTF. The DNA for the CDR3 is TGTGCCACCAGCAGAGATGCCCGCTACACCTTC.

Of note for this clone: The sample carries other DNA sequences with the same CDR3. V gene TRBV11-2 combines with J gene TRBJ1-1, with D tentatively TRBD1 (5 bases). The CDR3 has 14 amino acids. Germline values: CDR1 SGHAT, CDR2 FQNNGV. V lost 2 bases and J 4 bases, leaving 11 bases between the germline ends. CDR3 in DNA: TGTGCCAGCAGCTTATCCACAAGGGGCACTGAAGCTTTCTTT. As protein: CASSLSTRGTEAFF.

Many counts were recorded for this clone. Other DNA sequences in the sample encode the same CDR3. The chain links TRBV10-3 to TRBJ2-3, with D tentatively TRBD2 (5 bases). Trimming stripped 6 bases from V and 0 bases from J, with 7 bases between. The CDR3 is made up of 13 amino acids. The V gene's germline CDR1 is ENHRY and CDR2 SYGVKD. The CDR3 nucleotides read TGTGCCATCAGCCGGGGTAGCACAGATACGCAGTATTTT. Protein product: CAISRGSTDTQYF.

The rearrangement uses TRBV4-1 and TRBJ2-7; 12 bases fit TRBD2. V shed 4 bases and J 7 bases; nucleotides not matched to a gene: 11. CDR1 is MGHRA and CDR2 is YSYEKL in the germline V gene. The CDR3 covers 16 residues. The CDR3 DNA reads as TGCGCCAGCAGCCCCGGTAGGCCTAGCGGGAGGGTTGAGCAGTACTTC. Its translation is CASSPGRPSGRVEQYF.

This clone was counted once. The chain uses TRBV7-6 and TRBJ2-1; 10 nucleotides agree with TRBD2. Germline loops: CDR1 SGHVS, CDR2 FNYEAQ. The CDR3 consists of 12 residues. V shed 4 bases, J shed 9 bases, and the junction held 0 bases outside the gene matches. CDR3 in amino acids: CASSSSGSEQFF. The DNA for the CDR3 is TGTGCCAGCAGCTCTAGCGGGAGTGAGCAGTTCTTC.

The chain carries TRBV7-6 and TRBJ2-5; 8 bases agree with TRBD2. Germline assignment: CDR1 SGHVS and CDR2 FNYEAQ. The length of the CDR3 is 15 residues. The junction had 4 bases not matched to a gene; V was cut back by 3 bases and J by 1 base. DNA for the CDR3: TGTGCCAGCAGCTTGGCTAGCGGGTCCCAAGAGACCCAGTACTTC. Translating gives CASSLASGSQETQYF.

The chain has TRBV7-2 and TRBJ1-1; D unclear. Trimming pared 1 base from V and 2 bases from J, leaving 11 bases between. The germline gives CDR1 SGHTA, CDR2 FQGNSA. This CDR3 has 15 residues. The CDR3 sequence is CASSLGGLANTEAFF. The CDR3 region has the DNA TGTGCCAGCAGCTTAGGAGGCCTAGCAAACACTGAAGCTTTCTTT.

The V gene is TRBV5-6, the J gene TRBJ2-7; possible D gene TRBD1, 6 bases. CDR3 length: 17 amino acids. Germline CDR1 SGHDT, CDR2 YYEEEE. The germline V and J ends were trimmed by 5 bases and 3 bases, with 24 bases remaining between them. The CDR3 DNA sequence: TGTGCCAGCAGGACAGAACAGGGAAGGGTAGTCGACTACGAGCAGTACTTC. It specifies CASRTEQGRVVDYEQYF.

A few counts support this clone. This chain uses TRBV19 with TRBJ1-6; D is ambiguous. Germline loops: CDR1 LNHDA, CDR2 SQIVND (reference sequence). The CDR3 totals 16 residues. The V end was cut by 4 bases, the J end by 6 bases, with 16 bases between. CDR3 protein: CASSRPKKESNSPLHF. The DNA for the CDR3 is TGTGCCAGTAGTAGGCCGAAGAAGGAAAGTAATTCACCCCTCCACTTT.

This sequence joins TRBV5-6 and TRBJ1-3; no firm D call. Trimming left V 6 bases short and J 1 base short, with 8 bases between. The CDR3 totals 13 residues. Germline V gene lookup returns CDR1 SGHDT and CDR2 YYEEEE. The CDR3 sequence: CASTLGSGNTIYF. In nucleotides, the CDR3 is TGTGCCAGCACCCTGGGGTCTGGAAACACCATATATTTT.

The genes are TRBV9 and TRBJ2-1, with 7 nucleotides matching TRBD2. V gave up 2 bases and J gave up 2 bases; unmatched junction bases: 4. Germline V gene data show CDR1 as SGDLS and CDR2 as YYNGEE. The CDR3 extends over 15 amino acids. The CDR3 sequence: CASSVGGSAYNEQFF. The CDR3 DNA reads TGTGCCAGCAGCGTTGGCGGGAGCGCCTACAATGAGCAGTTCTTC.

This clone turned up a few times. This chain's CDR3 is CASTTTMDLAGGASYEQYF. Here the CDR3 DNA reads TGTGCCAGCACCACTACCATGGATCTAGCGGGAGGCGCGTCCTACGAGCAGTACTTC. The rearrangement joins TRBV7-8 to TRBJ2-7, with 11 bases lining up with TRBD2. The CDR3 covers 19 residues. CDR1 SGHVS and CDR2 FQNEAQ come from the germline V gene. The V segment lost 7 bases and the J segment 1 base; nucleotides outside the gene matches: 18.

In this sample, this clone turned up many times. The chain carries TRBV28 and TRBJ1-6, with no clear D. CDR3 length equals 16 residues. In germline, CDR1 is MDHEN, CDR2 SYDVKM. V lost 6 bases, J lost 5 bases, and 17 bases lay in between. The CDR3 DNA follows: TGTGCCAGCAGCCCCAGGAATTCACTCAATAATTCACCCCTCCACTTT. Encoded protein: CASSPRNSLNNSPLHF.

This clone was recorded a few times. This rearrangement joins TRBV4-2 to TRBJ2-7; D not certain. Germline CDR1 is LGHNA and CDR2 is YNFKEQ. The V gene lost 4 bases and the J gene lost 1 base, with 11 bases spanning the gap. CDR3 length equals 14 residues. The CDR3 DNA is TGTGCCAGCAGCCTAGGCGACCGGTCCTACGAGCAGTACTTC. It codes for CASSLGDRSYEQYF.

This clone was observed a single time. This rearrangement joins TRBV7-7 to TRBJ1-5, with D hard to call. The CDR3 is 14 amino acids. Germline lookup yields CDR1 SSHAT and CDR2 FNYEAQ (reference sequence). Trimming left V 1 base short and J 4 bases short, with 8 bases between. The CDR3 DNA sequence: TGTGCCAGCAGCTTAGGATGGAAAAATCAGCCCCAGCATTTT. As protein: CASSLGWKNQPQHF.

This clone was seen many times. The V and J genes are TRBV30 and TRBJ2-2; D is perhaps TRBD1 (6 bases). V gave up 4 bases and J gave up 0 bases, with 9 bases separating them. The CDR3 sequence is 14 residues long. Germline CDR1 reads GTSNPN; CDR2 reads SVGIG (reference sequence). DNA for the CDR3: TGTGCCTGGAATCGACAGGCGAACACCGGGGAGCTGTTTTTT. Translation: CAWNRQANTGELFF.

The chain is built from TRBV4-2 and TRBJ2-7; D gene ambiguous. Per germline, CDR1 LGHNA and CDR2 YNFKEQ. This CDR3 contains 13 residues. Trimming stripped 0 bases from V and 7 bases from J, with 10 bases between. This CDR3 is CASSQDPLVEQYF. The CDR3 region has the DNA TGTGCCAGCAGCCAAGATCCCCTCGTGGAGCAGTACTTC.